What follows describes a single T cell receptor beta chain. Its antigen remains unidentified. Germline V gene sequence: CDR1 KGHSH, CDR2 LQKENI. The V end was cut by 3 bases, the J end by 7 bases, with 16 bases between. The CDR3 runs 14 residues. Clones were sequenced by immunoSEQ multiplex PCR, and TCRdb holds only the in-frame ones, with some missing. This table holds 110,000 or so clones, around 90% found once. This sample was taken from a study of T cell responses to AZD1222 COVID-19 vaccine. Points from the study as a whole: Repertoires were collected only later (after the peak T cell response had occurred). Only a handful of people who got AZD1222 tested seropositive at baseline. Most donors were white British and more were female, and clonal diversity was possibly underestimated.

Sequenced material: peripheral blood, taken 28 days after the second dose of the MenACWY control vaccine. The rearrangement links TRBV18 to TRBJ2-7; the D gene could be TRBD1 or TRBD2 (6 bases each). The origin of this receptor is an adult who received the MenACWY meningococcal vaccine as a control. The CDR3 reads CASSPDRGRVEQYF. CDR3 DNA sequence: TGTGCCAGCTCACCTGATCGGGGGCGAGTGGAGCAGTACTTC.